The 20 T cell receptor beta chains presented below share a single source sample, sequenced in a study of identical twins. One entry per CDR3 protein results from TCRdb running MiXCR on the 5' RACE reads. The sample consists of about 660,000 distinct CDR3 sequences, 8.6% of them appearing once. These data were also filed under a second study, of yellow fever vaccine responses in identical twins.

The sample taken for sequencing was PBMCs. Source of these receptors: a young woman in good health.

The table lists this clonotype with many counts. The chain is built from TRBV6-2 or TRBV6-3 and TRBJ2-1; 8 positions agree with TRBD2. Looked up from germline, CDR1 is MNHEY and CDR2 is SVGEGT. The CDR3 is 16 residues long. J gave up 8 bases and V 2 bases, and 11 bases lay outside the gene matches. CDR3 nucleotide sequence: TGTGCCAGCAGTTACCCTGTTGGTAGCGGGACTGATGAGCAGTTCTTC. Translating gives CASSYPVGSGTDEQFF.

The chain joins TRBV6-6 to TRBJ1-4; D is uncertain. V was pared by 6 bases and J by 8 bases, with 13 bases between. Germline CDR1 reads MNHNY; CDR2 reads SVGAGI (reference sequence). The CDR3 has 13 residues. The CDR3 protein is CASSRVMNEKLFF. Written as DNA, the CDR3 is TGTGCCAGCAGCCGGGTAATGAACGAAAAACTGTTTTTT.

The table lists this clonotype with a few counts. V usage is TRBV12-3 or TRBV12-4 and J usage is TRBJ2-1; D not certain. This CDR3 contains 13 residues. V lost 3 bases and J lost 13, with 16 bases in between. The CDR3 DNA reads TGTGCCAGCAGTTTCTCTTTGGATGGAAATCAGTTCTTC. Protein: CASSFSLDGNQFF.

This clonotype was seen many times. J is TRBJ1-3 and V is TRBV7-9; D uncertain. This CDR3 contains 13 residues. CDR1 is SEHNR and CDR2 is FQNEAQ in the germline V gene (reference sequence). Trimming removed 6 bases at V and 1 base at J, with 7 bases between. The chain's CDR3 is CASRSDSGNTIYF. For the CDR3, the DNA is TGTGCCAGCAGATCGGATTCTGGAAACACCATATATTTT.

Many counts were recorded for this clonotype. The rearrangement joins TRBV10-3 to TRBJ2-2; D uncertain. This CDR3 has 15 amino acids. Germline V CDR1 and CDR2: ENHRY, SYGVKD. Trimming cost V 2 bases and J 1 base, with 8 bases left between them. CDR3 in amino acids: CAISEGQKNTGELFF. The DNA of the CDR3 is TGTGCCATCAGTGAGGGTCAGAAGAACACCGGGGAGCTGTTTTTT.

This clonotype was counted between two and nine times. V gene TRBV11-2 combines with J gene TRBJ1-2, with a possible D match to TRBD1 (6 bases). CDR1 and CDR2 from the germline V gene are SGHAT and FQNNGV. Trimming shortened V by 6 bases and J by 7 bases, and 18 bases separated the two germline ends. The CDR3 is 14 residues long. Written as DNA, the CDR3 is TGTGCCAGCAGTACTTATCTTACAGGGTTTGGCTACACCTTC. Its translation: CASSTYLTGFGYTF. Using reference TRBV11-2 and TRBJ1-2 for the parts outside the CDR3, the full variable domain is EAGVAQSPRYKIIEKRQSVAFWCNPISGHATLYWYQQILGQGPKLLIQFQNNGVVDDSQLPKDRFSAERLKGVDSTLKIQPAKLEDSAVYLCASSTYLTGFGYTFGSGTRLTVV.

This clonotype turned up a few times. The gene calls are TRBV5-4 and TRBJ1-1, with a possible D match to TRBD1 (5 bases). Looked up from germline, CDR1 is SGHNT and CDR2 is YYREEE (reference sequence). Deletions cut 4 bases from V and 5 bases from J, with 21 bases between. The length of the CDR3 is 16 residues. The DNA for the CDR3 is TGTGCCAGCAGCAACCCCCAACAGGCATCGGATACTGAAGCTTTCTTT. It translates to CASSNPQQASDTEAFF.

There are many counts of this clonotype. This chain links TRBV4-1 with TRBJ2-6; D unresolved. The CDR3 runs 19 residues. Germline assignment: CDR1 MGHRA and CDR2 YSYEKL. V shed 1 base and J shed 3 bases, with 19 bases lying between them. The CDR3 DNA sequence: TGCGCCAGCAGCCAAGGAGGTGGGTGGGGAAGAAATGGGGCCAACGTCCTGACTTTC. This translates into CASSQGGGWGRNGANVLTF.

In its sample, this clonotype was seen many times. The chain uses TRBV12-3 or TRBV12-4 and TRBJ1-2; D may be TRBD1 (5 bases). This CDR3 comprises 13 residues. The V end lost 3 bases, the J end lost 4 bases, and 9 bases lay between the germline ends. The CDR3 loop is CASSLSGRYGYTF. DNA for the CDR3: TGTGCCAGCAGTTTGTCAGGGCGCTATGGCTACACCTTC.

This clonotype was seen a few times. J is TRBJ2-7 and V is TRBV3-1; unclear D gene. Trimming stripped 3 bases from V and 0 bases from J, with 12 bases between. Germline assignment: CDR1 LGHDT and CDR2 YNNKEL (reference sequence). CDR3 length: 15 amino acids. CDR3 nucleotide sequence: TGTGCCAGCAGCCAGGTGGTCACCAACTCCTACGAGCAGTACTTC. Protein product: CASSQVVTNSYEQYF.

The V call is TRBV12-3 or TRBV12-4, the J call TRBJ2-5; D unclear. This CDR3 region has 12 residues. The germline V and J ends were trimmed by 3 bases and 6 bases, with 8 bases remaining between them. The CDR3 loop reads CASSLSDKTQYF. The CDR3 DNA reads TGTGCCAGCAGTTTGTCTGATAAGACCCAGTACTTC.

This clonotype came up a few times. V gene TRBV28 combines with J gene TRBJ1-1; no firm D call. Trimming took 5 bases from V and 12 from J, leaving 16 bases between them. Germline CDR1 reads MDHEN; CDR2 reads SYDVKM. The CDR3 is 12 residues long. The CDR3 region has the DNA TGTGCCAGCAGTCCCCGTGCTAGCGAGACTTTCTTT. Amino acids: CASSPRASETFF. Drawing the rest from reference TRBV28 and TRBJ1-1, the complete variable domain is DVKVTQSSRYLVKRTGEKVFLECVQDMDHENMFWYRQDPGLGLRLIYFSYDVKMKEKGDIPEGYSVSREKKERFSLILESASTNQTSMYLCASSPRASETFFGQGTRLTVV.

The DNA of the CDR3 is TGTGCCAGCAGCTTTCTAGGCCGCGGATCCGGGGAGCTGTTTTTT. Encoded protein: CASSFLGRGSGELFF. The gene calls are TRBV7-2 and TRBJ2-2; D is unclear. Per germline, CDR1 SGHTA and CDR2 FQGNSA. The CDR3 covers 15 residues. The V end was cut by 3 bases, the J end by 6 bases, with 14 bases between. The variable domain in full, with the rest retrieved from reference TRBV7-2 and TRBJ2-2, is GAGVSQSPSNKVTEKGKDVELRCDPISGHTALYWYRQSLGQGLEFLIYFQGNSAPDKSGLPSDRFSAERTGGSVSTLTIQRTQQEDSAVYLCASSFLGRGSGELFFGEGSRLTVL.

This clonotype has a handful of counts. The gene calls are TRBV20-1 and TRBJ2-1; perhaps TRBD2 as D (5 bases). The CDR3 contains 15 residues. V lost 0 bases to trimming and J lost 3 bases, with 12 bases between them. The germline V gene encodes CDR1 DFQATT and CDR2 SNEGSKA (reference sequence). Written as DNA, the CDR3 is TGCAGTGCTAGAGAAGAGGGAGACCGCTACAATGAGCAGTTCTTC. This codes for CSAREEGDRYNEQFF.

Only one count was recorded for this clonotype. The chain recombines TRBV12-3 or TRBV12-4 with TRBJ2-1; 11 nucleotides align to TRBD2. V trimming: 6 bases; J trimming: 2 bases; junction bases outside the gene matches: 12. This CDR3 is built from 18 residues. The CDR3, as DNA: TGTGCCAGCAGACCTTTAGCGGGAGGGGTAAGTCCCTACAATGAGCAGTTCTTC. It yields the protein CASRPLAGGVSPYNEQFF.

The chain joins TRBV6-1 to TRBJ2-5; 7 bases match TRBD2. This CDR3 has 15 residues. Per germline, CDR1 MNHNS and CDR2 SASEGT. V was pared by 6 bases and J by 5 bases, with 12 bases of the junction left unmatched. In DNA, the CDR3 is TGTGCCAGCAGCACGTGGGGGGGGATGGGGGAGACCCAGTACTTC. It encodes CASSTWGGMGETQYF.

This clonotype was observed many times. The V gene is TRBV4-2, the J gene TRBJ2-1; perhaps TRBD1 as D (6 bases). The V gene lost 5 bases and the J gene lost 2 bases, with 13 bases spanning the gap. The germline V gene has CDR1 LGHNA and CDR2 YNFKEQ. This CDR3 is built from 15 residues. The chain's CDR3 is CASSRTENTYNEQFF. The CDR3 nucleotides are TGTGCCAGCAGCAGGACAGAAAATACCTACAATGAGCAGTTCTTC.

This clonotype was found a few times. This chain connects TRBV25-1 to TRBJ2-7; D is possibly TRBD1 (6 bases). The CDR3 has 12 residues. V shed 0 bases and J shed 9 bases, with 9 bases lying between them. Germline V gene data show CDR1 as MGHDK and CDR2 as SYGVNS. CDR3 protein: CASSEYRGGQYF. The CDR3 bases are TGTGCCAGCAGTGAATACAGGGGCGGGCAGTACTTC.

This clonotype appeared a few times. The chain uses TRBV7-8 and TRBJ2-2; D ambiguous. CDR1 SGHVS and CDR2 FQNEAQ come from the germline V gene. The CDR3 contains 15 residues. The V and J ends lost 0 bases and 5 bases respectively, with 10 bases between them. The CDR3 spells CASSLARILTGELFF. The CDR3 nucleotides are TGTGCCAGCAGCTTAGCGAGGATTCTGACCGGGGAGCTGTTTTTT.

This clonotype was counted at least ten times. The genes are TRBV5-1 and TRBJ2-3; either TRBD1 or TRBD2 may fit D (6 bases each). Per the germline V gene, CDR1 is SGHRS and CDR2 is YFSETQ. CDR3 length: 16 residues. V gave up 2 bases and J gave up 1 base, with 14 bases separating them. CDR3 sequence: CASSFQTGGRTDTQYF. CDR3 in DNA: TGCGCCAGCAGCTTCCAGACAGGAGGGCGCACAGATACGCAGTATTTT.